This T cell receptor (beta chain) was identified during a study of response to subunit inactivated influenza vaccine (dated 2018 in TCRdb). In the study overall: Deep quantitative T cell receptor repertoire profiling was used in the study to track responses to a trivalent subunit inactivated influenza vaccine.

The library was produced with RT-PCR. TCRdb records Illumina HiSeq 2500 as the sequencer. TCRdb cleaned the public reads at Q25 with fastp, built clones with MiXCR and kept in-frame beta chains. CDR3 protein sequences are deduplicated, and each keeps its most common genes and DNA. In all, the sample holds approximately 530,000 distinct CDR3 sequences, and 7.6% of those were seen once. The ten largest clones add up to roughly 13% of the sample. Overall study results and their limits: The authors suggested that each seasonal influenza vaccination may recruit only a limited number of new T cells.

This clonotype has a handful of counts. The target of this receptor is not known. Per-base qualities were not stored, and no clone one base away is much larger. The source was PBMCs from blood, collected 23 to 25 months after vaccination. The receptor's source is a man aged 45-69 years who received an inactivated influenza vaccine. Donor details come from another sample of the same person, matched by shared clones.

The sequenced DNA is TGTGCCAGCAGACTGGTGCGCGGACCCAGGGAGACCCAGTACTTC. Its translation reads: CASRLVRGPRETQYF. The V gene is TRBV7-2 and the J gene is TRBJ2-5, with no confidently assigned D gene. The CDR3 runs 15 residues from the cysteine to the phenylalanine. The kept DNA is CDR3 alone, 45 bases in frame from the first base. Cut back by 6 bases and 5 bases, the V and J ends lie 19 bases apart. CDR1 and CDR2, per the germline V gene, are SGHTA and FQGNSA.